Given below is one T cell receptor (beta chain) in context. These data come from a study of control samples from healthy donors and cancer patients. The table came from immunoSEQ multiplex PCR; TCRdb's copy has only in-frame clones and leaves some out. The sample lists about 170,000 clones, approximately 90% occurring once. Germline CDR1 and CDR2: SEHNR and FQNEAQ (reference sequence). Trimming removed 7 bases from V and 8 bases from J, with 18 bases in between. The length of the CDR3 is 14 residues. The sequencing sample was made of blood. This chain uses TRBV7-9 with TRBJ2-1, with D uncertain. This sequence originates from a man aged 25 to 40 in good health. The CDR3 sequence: CASTPDRPGHEQFF. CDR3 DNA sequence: TGTGCCAGCACCCCGGACCGTCCTGGCCATGAGCAGTTCTTC.